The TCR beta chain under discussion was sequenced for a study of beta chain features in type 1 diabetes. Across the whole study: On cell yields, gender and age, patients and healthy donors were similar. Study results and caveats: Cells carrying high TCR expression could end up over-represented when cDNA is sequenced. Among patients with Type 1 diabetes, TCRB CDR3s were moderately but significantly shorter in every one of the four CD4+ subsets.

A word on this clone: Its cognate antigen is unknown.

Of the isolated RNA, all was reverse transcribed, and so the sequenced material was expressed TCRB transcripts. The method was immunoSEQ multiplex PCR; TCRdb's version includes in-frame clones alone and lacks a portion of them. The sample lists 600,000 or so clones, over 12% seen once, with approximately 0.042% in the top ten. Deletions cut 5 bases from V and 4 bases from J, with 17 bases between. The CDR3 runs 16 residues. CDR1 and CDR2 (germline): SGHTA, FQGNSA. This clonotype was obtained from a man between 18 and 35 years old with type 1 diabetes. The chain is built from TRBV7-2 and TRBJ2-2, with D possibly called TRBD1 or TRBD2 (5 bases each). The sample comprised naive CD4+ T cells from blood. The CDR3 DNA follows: TGTGCCAGCAGCAGCATCGGGGCCCGGGGCACCGGGGAGCTGTTTTTT. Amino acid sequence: CASSSIGARGTGELFF.